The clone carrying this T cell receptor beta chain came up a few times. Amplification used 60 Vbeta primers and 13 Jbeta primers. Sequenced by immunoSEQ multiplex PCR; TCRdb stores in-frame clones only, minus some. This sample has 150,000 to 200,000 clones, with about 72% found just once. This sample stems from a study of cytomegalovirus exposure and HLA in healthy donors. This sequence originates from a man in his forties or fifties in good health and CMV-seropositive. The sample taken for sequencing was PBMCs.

The CDR3 region has the DNA TGCGCCAGCACTCTGACAGGGACTGAGCAGTACTTC. Protein sequence: CASTLTGTEQYF. The J gene is TRBJ2-7, the V gene TRBV5-1; tentative D call: TRBD1 (7 bases). The CDR3 consists of 12 residues. CDR1 SGHRS and CDR2 YFSETQ come from the germline V gene. The V end lost 6 bases, the J end lost 7 bases, and 14 bases lay between the germline ends. The complete variable domain, with remaining parts taken from reference TRBV5-1 and TRBJ2-7, reads KAGVTQTPRYLIKTRGQQVTLSCSPISGHRSVSWYQQTPGQGLQFLFEYFSETQRNKGNFPGRFSGRQFSNSRSEMNVSTLELGDSALYLCASTLTGTEQYFGPGTRLTVT.